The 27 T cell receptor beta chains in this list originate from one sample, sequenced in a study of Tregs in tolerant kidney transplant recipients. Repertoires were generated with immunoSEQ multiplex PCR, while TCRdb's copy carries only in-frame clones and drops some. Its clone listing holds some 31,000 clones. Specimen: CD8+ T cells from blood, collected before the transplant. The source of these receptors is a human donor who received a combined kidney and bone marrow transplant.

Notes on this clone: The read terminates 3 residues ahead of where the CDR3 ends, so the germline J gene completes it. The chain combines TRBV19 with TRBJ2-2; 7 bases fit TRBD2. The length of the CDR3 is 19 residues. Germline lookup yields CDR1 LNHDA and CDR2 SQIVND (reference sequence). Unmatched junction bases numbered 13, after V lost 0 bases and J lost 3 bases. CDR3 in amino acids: CASSIDRSGLAVDTGELFF. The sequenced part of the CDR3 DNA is TGTGCCAGTAGTATAGATAGGTCGGGGCTAGCGGTGGACACCGGGGAG.

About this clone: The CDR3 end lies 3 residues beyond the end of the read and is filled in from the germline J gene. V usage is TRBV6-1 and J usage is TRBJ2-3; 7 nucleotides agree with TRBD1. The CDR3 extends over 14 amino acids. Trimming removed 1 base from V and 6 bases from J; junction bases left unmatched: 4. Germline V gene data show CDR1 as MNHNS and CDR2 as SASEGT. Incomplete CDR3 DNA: TGTGCCAGCAGTGAAGGGGGACAGTGGGATACG. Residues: CASSEGGQWDT. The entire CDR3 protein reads CASSEGGQWDTQYF.

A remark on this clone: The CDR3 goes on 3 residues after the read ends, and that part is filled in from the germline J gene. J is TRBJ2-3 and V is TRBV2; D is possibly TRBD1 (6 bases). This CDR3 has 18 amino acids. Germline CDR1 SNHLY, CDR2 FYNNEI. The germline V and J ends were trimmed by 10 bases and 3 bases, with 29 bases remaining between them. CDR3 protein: CAIPPSSPRDIDTDTQYF. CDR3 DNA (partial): TGTGCCATACCCCCCTCTTCCCCCCGGGACATCGATACAGATACG.

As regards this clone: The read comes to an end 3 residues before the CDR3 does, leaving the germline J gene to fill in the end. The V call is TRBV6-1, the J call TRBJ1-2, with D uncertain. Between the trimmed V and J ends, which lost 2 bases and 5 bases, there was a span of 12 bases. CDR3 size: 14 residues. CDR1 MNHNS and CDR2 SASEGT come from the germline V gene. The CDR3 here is CASSERRGGYGYTF. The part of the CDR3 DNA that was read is TGTGCCAGCAGTGAAAGACGAGGAGGGTATGGC.

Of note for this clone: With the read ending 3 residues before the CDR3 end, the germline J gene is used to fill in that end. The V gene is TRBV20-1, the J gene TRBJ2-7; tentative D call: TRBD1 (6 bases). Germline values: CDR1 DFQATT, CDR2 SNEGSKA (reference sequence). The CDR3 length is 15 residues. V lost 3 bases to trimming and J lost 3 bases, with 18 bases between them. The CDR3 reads CSARPRQDLIYEQYF. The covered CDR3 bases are TGCAGTGCTAGGCCTAGACAGGATTTAATCTACGAG.

The sequenced part of the CDR3 DNA is TGTGCCAGCAGTGGACTAGCGGTGTACAATGAG. Its translation is CASSGLAVYNE. In full, the CDR3 is CASSGLAVYNEQFF. The chain couples TRBV6-1 to TRBJ2-1; TRBD2 matches 9 bases. The read halts 3 residues ahead of the CDR3 end, with the missing end drawn from the germline J gene. V lost 4 bases to trimming and J lost 4 bases; unmatched junction nucleotides: 2. Germline CDR1 and CDR2: MNHNS and SASEGT. The CDR3 runs 14 residues.

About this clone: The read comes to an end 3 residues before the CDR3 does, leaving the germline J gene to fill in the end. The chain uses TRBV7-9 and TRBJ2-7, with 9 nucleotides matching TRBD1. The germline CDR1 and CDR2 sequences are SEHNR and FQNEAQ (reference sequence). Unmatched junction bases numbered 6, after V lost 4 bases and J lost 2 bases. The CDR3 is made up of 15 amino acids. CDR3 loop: CASSSTGTGTYEQYF. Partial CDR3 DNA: TGTGCCAGCAGCTCTACCGGGACAGGGACCTACGAG.

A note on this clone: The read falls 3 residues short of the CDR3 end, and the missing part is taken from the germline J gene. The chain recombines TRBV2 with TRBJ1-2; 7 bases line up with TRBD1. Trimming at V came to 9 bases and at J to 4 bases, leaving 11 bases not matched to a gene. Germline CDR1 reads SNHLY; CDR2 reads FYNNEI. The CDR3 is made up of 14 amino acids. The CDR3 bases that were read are TGTGCCAGTCGACAGGGACAAGGGGGCTATGGC. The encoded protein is CASRQGQGGYG. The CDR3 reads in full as CASRQGQGGYGYTF.

The sequenced part of the CDR3 DNA is TGTGCCAGCAGCTTGACTAGCCCCGCCTACGAG. Translating gives CASSLTSPAYE. In full, the CDR3 is CASSLTSPAYEQYF. The J gene is TRBJ2-7, the V gene TRBV7-6; TRBD2 agrees at 7 bases. Coverage ceases 3 residues before the CDR3 finishes, and the germline J gene fills in the end. The CDR3 has 14 amino acids. V lost 3 bases and J lost 2; bases outside the gene matches: 4. Germline assignment: CDR1 SGHVS and CDR2 FNYEAQ.

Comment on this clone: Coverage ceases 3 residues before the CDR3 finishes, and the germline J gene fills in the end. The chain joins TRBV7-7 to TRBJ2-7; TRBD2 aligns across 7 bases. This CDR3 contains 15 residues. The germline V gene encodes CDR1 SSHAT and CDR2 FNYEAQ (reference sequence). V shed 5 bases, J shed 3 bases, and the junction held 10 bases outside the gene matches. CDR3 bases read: TGTGCCAGCAGCCCCCTGGCGGGAGAATACTACGAG. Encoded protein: CASSPLAGEYYE. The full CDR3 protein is CASSPLAGEYYEQYF. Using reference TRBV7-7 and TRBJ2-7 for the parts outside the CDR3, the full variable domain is GAGVSQSPRYKVTKRGQDVTLRCDPISSHATLYWYQQALGQGPEFLTYFNYEAQPDKSGLPSDRFSAERPEGSISTLTIQRTEQRDSAMYRCASSPLAGEYYEQYFGPGTRLTVT.

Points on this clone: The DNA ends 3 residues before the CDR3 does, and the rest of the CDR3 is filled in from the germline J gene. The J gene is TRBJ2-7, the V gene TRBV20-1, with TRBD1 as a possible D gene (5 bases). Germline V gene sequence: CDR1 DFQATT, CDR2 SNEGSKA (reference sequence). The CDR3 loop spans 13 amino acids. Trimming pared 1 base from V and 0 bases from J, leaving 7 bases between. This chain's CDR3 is CSARGQNSYEQYF. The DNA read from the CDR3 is TGCAGTGCTAGAGGACAGAACTCCTACGAG.

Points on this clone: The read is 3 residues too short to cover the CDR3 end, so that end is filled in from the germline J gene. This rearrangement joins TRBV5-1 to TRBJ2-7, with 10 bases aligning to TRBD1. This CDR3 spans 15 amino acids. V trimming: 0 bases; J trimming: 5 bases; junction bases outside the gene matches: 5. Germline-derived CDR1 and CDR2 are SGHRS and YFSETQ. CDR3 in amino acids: CASSLGRTGGNEQYF. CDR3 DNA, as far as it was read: TGCGCCAGCAGCTTGGGGCGGACAGGGGGAAACGAG. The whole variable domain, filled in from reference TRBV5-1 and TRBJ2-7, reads KAGVTQTPRYLIKTRGQQVTLSCSPISGHRSVSWYQQTPGQGLQFLFEYFSETQRNKGNFPGRFSGRQFSNSRSEMNVSTLELGDSALYLCASSLGRTGGNEQYFGPGTRLTVT.

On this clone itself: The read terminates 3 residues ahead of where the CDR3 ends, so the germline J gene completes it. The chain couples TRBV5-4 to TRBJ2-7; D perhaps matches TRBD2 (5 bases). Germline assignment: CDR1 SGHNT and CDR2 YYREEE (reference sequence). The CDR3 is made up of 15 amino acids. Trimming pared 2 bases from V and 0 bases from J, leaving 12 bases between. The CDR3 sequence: CASSLGGPSSYEQYF. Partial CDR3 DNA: TGTGCCAGCAGCTTAGGCGGGCCCAGCTCCTACGAG.

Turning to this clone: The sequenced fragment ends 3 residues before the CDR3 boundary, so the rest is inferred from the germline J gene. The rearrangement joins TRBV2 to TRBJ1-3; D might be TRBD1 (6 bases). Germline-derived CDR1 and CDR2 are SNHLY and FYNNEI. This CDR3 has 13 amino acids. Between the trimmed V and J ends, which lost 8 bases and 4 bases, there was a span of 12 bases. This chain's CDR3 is CASPGADGNTIYF. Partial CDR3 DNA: TGTGCCAGCCCAGGGGCTGACGGAAACACC. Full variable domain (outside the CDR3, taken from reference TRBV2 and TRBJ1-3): EPEVTQTPSHQVTQMGQEVILRCVPISNHLYFYWYRQILGQKVEFLVSFYNNEISEKSEIFDDQFSVERPDGSNFTLKIRSTKLEDSAMYFCASPGADGNTIYFGEGSWLTVV.

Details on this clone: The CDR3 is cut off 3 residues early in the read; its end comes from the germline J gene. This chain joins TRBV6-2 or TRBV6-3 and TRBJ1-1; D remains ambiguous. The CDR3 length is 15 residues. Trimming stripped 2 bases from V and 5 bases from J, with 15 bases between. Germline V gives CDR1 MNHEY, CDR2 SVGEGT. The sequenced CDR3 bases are TGTGCCAGCAGTTACGCGGGCAGTGATGGGACTGAA. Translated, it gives CASSYAGSDGTE. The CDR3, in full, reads CASSYAGSDGTEAFF.

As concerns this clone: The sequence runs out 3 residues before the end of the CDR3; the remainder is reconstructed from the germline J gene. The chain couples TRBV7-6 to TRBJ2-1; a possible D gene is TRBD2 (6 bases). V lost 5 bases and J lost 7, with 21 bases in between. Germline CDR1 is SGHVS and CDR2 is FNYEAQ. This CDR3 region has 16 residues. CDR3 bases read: TGTGCCAGCAGCATCGCCGGGGGATGGGTGGCGAATGAG. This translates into CASSIAGGWVANE. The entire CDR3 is CASSIAGGWVANEQFF.

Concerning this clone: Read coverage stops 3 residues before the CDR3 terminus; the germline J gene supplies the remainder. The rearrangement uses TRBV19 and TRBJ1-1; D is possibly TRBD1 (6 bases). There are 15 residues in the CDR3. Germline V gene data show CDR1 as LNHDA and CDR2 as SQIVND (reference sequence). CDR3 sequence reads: CASSILTLTGLAAFF. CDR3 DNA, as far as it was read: TGTGCCAGTAGTATTTTGACCCTAACAGGGCTGGCG.

The covered CDR3 bases are TGCAGTGCCACGGGAGTTTACCGGGACAGCGTTCGCAAGAGGTATGGC. Its translation is CSATGVYRDSVRKRYG. The whole CDR3 region reads CSATGVYRDSVRKRYGYTF. This chain joins TRBV20-1 and TRBJ1-2, with TRBD1 matching over 7 bases. The CDR3 end falls 3 residues outside the read, so it is completed with the germline J gene. Trimming cost V 6 bases and J 5 bases; bases outside gene matches: 27. CDR1 is DFQATT and CDR2 is SNEGSKA in the germline V gene (reference sequence). The CDR3 is made up of 19 amino acids.

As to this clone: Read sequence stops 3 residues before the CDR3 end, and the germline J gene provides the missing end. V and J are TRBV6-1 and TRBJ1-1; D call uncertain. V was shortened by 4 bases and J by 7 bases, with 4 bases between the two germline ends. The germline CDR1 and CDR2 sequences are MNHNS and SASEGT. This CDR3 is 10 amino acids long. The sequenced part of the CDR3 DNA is TGTGCCAGCAGTGCCTTTGAA. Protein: CASSAFE. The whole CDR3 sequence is CASSAFEAFF.

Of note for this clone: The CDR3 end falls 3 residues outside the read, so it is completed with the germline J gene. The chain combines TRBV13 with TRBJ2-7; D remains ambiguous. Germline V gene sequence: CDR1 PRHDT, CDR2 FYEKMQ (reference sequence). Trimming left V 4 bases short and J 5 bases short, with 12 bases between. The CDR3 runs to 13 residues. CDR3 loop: CASSSRLSHEQYF. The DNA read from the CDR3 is TGTGCCAGCAGCTCACGTTTGAGCCACGAG.

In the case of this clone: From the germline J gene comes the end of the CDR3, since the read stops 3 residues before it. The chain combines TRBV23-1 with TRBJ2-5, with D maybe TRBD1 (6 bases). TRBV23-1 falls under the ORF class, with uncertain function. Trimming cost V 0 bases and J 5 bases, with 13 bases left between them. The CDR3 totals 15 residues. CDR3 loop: CASSQSRTAEETQYF. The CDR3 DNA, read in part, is TGCGCCAGCAGTCAATCGCGGACAGCGGAGGAGACC.

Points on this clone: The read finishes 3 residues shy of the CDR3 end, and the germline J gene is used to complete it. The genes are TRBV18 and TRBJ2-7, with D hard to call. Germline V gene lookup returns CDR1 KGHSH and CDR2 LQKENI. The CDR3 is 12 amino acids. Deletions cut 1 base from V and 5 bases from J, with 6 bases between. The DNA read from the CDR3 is TGTGCCAGCTCACCACTTGGGCACGAG. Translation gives CASSPLGHE. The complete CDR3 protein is CASSPLGHEQYF. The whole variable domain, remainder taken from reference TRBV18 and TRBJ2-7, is NAGVMQNPRHLVRRRGQEARLRCSPMKGHSHVYWYRQLPEEGLKFMVYLQKENIIDESGMPKERFSAEFPKEGPSILRIQQVVRGDSAAYFCASSPLGHEQYFGPGTRLTVT.

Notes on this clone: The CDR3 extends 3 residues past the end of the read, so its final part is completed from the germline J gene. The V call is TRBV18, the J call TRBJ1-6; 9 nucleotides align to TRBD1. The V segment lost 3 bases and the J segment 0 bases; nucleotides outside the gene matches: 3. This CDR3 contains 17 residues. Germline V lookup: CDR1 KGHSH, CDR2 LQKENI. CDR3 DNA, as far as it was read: TGTGCCAGCTCACCCGGGACAGGGAGCTCCTATAATTCACCC. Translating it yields CASSPGTGSSYNSP. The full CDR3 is CASSPGTGSSYNSPLHF.

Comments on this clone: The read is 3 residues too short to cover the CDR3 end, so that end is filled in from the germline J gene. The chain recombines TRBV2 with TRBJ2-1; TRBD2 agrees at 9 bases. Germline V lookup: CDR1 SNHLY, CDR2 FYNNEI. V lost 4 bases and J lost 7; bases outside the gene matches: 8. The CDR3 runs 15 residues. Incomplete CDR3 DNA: TGTGCCAGCAGTGTCAGCGGGGGGTTCTCGAATGAG. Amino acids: CASSVSGGFSNE. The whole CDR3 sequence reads CASSVSGGFSNEQFF.

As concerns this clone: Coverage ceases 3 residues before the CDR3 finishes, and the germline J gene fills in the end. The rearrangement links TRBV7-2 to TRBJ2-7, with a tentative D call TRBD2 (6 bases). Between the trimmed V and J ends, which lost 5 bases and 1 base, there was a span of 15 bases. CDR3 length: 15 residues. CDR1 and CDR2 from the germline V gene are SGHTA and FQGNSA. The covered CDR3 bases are TGTGCCAGCAGCGGAACTAGCAGTGCGTCCTACGAG. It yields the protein CASSGTSSASYE. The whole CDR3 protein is CASSGTSSASYEQYF.

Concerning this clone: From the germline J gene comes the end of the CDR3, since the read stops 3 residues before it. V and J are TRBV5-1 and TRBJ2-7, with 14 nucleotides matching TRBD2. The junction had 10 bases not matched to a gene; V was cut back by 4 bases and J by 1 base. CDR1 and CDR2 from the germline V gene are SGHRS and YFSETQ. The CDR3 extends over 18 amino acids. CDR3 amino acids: CASSGPGLAGDTSYEQYF. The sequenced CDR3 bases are TGCGCCAGCAGCGGCCCGGGACTAGCGGGGGACACTTCCTACGAG. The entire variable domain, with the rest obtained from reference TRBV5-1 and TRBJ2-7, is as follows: KAGVTQTPRYLIKTRGQQVTLSCSPISGHRSVSWYQQTPGQGLQFLFEYFSETQRNKGNFPGRFSGRQFSNSRSEMNVSTLELGDSALYLCASSGPGLAGDTSYEQYFGPGTRLTVT.

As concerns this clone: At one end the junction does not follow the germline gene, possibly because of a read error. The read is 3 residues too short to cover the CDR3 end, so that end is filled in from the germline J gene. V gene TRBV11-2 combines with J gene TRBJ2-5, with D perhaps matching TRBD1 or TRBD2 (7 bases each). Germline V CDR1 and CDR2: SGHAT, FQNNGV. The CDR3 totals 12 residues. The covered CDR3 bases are TGTGCCGGCAGGGGGGGAGGGGAGACC. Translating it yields CAGRGGGET. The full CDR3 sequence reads CAGRGGGETQYF.